One sample yielded the 17 T cell receptor beta chains listed below, sequenced in a study of T cells expressing NK-cell markers. After re-calling the 5' RACE reads, TCRdb lists one entry per CDR3 protein, DNA absent. The sample table includes about 180,000 distinct CDR3 sequences. Sequencing was done on a sample of blood T cells: a sorted CD56 or NKG2C T cell subset, CD4+ or CD8+ T cells, or bulk PBMC T cells (not recorded which). These receptors were taken from a man between 18 and 69 years old in good health.

The CDR3 is CASSLTTAIPNEQFF. V and J are TRBV7-7 and TRBJ2-1. This CDR3 is built from 15 residues. Per germline, CDR1 SSHAT and CDR2 FNYEAQ (reference sequence).

The chain employs TRBV12-3 or TRBV12-4 and TRBJ1-5. The CDR3 length is 16 residues. The CDR3 loop reads CASSFDWDNSNQPQHF.

J is TRBJ1-1 and V is TRBV19; TCRdb's D call, TRBD1, is unchecked because there is no DNA. This CDR3 is built from 15 residues. Germline CDR1 reads LNHDA; CDR2 reads SQIVND (reference sequence). The CDR3 loop reads CASSIAPQRGTEAFF. The whole variable domain, filled in from reference TRBV19 and TRBJ1-1, reads DGGITQSPKYLFRKEGQNVTLSCEQNLNHDAMYWYRQDPGQGLRLIYYSQIVNDFQKGDIAEGYSVSREKKESFPLTVTSAQKNPTAFYLCASSIAPQRGTEAFFGQGTRLTVV.

The chain's CDR3 is CASSYSAWGLLQNTGELFF. The rearrangement uses TRBV6-5 and TRBJ2-2; TCRdb proposes TRBD2, but this gene call is untestable without DNA. The germline V gene encodes CDR1 MNHEY and CDR2 SVGAGI. The CDR3 length is 19 residues.

The chain recombines TRBV27 with TRBJ2-1; TCRdb picks TRBD1, but there is no DNA to check that call. CDR3 length: 16 amino acids. Germline assignment: CDR1 MNHEY and CDR2 SMNVEV (reference sequence). This CDR3 is CASSKAGQGPLNEQFF.

This chain links TRBV5-1 with TRBJ2-1; there is no DNA to check the TCRdb D call of TRBD2. The CDR3 spans 16 residues. Germline CDR1 is SGHRS and CDR2 is YFSETQ. CDR3 in amino acids: CASSLVSTSSNNEQFF.

V gene TRBV7-8 combines with J gene TRBJ2-2; checking the TCRdb D call of TRBD2 is not possible without DNA. CDR1 is SGHVS and CDR2 is FQNEAQ in the germline V gene. The CDR3 spans 16 residues. The CDR3 is CASSILAGDGTGELFF.

This chain joins TRBV7-9 and TRBJ2-7; the D call of TRBD1 rests on TCRdb alone, since no DNA is present to check it. The CDR3 length is 15 residues. CDR1 SEHNR and CDR2 FQNEAQ come from the germline V gene (reference sequence). The CDR3: CASSPERAGVGEQYF.

The V and J genes are TRBV6-1 and TRBJ1-5; lacking DNA, the TRBD1 call made by TCRdb goes unchecked. The germline V gene has CDR1 MNHNS and CDR2 SASEGT. CDR3 length: 15 residues. The CDR3 protein is CASSDPQRGHQPQHF.

The chain combines TRBV15 with TRBJ2-3; without DNA, the TCRdb call of TRBD2 cannot be checked. There are 20 residues in the CDR3. CDR1 is LNHNV and CDR2 is YYDKDF in the germline V gene (reference sequence). The CDR3 sequence is CATSRDIGLAGGFKRDTQYF.

The J gene is TRBJ2-7, the V gene TRBV30; with no DNA, the TCRdb D assignment of TRBD2 cannot be verified. This CDR3 has 14 amino acids. Germline V gene sequence: CDR1 GTSNPN, CDR2 SVGIG (reference sequence). CDR3: CAWSSSTQVYEQYF. The variable domain in full, completed from reference TRBV30 and TRBJ2-7, reads SQTIHQWPATLVQPVGSPLSLECTVEGTSNPNLYWYRQAAGRGLQLLFYSVGIGQISSEVPQNLSASRPQDRQFILSSKKLLLSDSGFYLCAWSSSTQVYEQYFGPGTRLTVT.

J is TRBJ2-3 and V is TRBV27; TCRdb's D call, TRBD1, is unchecked because there is no DNA. The CDR3 has 16 residues. In germline, CDR1 is MNHEY, CDR2 SMNVEV (reference sequence). CDR3 amino acids: CASSFEGQGPADTQYF.

This CDR3 reads CASSQAGRGIGEQYF. The chain links TRBV3-1 to TRBJ2-7; TCRdb indicates TRBD2, and absent DNA this call remains unverified. The CDR3 runs 15 residues. Germline lookup yields CDR1 LGHDT and CDR2 YNNKEL (reference sequence).

This rearrangement joins TRBV2 to TRBJ2-1; the D call of TRBD1 rests on TCRdb alone, since no DNA is present to check it. Looked up from germline, CDR1 is SNHLY and CDR2 is FYNNEI. The CDR3 is 15 amino acids. This CDR3 is CASSEQGQGYYEQFF.

The chain recombines TRBV14 with TRBJ1-1. The CDR3 is 14 amino acids. Germline V gene lookup returns CDR1 SGHDN and CDR2 FVKESK. CDR3 in amino acids: CASSLRGGGTEAFF.

V gene TRBV6-5 combines with J gene TRBJ1-3; there is no DNA to check the TCRdb D call of TRBD1. The V gene's germline CDR1 is MNHEY and CDR2 SVGAGI. This CDR3 contains 15 residues. CDR3 in amino acids: CASSSHPGVGNTIYF.

V and J are TRBV13 and TRBJ2-7; TCRdb outputs TRBD2, but without DNA this stays unchecked. This CDR3 has 13 residues. Germline lookup yields CDR1 PRHDT and CDR2 FYEKMQ (reference sequence). CDR3 sequence reads: CASTGTSEDEQYF. The full variable domain, with the rest looked up from reference TRBV13 and TRBJ2-7, is AAGVIQSPRHLIKEKRETATLKCYPIPRHDTVYWYQQGPGQDPQFLISFYEKMQSDKGSIPDRFSAQQFSDYHSELNMSSLELGDSALYFCASTGTSEDEQYFGPGTRLTVT.